These T cell receptor beta chains were read from a single sample in a study of shared clonotypes between healthy human individuals. TCRdb's table, derived via immunoSEQ multiplex PCR, lists solely in-frame clones and lacks some. The repertoire holds over 2 million clones, with around 95% as singletons. The sequencing input was naive CD4+ T cells sorted from blood. The receptor set was obtained from a man younger than 35 in good health. The CDR3 runs from the conserved cysteine through the conserved F or W. Rows give clone size only sometimes, using once, few, many, or a class for an expanded clone.

v_call	clone_size	cdr3_aa
TRBV10-3	.	CAIRSNRGTDTQYF
TRBV27	.	CASSSPGTSYEQYF
TRBV18	.	CASSPADRADYGYTF
TRBV30	few	CAWSVMNTEAFF
TRBV7-2	.	CASSLGSAGMNTEAFF
TRBV9	.	CASSTRGQGDGYTF
TRBV29-1	.	CSGRLGGVKDTQYF
TRBV6-6	.	CASTQGLAGTYEQYF
TRBV27	many	CASSRTSGGREQYF
TRBV2	.	CASSEAGGDEKLFF
TRBV18	.	CASSPPGLQETQYF
TRBV5-4	.	CASSLGLAETYEQYF
TRBV6-1	.	CASTLALGTGYGYTF
TRBV6-1	once	CASSENSVYYGYTF
TRBV28	.	CASSRWRDRSYEQYF
TRBV28	.	CASSPQGDPYNEQFF
TRBV2	.	CASSFLAGGAQDEQYF
TRBV7-9	.	CASSQDPRRPQHF